Below, 17 T cell receptor beta chains from the same sample are listed, as sequenced in a study of graft-versus-host responses after intestinal transplantation. Generated by immunoSEQ multiplex PCR, the TCRdb table keeps only in-frame clones and is missing some. The table shows approximately 3,000 clones, with under 35% occurring only once. The specimen comprised alloreactive CD4+ T cells from a mixed lymphocyte reaction culture, sampled before transplantation. The sample's subset: CFSE-low proliferating T cells sorted from approximately 6-day pre-transplant mixed lymphocyte reaction (GvH or HvG direction). These receptors came from a human patient who was an organ donor for intestinal transplantation.

This chain connects TRBV5-1 to TRBJ2-3; tentatively, D is TRBD1 or TRBD2 (6 bases each). From germline, CDR1 is SGHRS and CDR2 YFSETQ. CDR3 length equals 13 residues. V dropped 4 bases and J dropped 6 bases, with 12 bases sitting between them. CDR3 in amino acids: CASSRRGEDTQYF. The CDR3 DNA reads as TGCGCCAGCAGCCGGAGGGGGGAGGATACGCAGTATTTT. The variable domain in full, completed from reference TRBV5-1 and TRBJ2-3, reads KAGVTQTPRYLIKTRGQQVTLSCSPISGHRSVSWYQQTPGQGLQFLFEYFSETQRNKGNFPGRFSGRQFSNSRSEMNVSTLELGDSALYLCASSRRGEDTQYFGPGTRLTVL.

Relative to its sample, this clone is large. This sequence joins TRBV18 and TRBJ1-1; D gene uncertain. V was shortened by 1 base and J by 4 bases, with 16 bases between the two germline ends. CDR3 size: 16 residues. Germline-derived CDR1 and CDR2 are KGHSH and LQKENI. The CDR3 protein is CASSPQSGGLGTEAFF. The CDR3 DNA is TGTGCCAGCTCACCACAGTCTGGAGGGCTGGGCACTGAAGCTTTCTTT.

This clone was observed a handful of times. The rearrangement uses TRBV6-1 and TRBJ2-1, with a possible D match to TRBD2 (6 bases). Deletions cut 6 bases from V and 7 bases from J, with 19 bases between. CDR1 and CDR2 from the germline V gene are MNHNS and SASEGT. CDR3 size: 15 residues. As DNA, the CDR3 is TGTGCCAGCAGGAACCTCTTTGCGGGGTGGAATGAGCAGTTCTTC. Translating it yields CASRNLFAGWNEQFF.

This clone was counted only a few times. In DNA form, the CDR3 reads TGTGCCAGCAGCGCCGCACCGGGACAGGGGCACTATGGCTACACCTTC. Translating gives CASSAAPGQGHYGYTF. The rearrangement joins TRBV7-1 to TRBJ1-2; TRBD1 aligns across 10 bases. TRBV7-1 belongs to the ORF category, with a function that is uncertain. V lost 5 bases and J lost 3; bases outside the gene matches: 9. This CDR3 is built from 16 residues.

This chain links TRBV5-1 with TRBJ2-7; perhaps D is TRBD1 or TRBD2 (5 bases each). CDR1 and CDR2 (germline): SGHRS, YFSETQ. The V and J ends lost 4 bases and 0 bases respectively, with 11 bases between them. The CDR3 length is 14 residues. The DNA of the CDR3 is TGCGCCAGCAGCATCCGGGACCCCTCCTACGAGCAGTACTTC. As protein: CASSIRDPSYEQYF.

This clone has only a few counts. The chain is built from TRBV9 and TRBJ2-3; D possibly uses TRBD1 or TRBD2 (5 bases each). Germline loops: CDR1 SGDLS, CDR2 YYNGEE. Trimming took off 1 base at V and 1 base at J, with 16 bases between the two ends. The CDR3 is made up of 17 amino acids. CDR3 protein: CASSVKGIGTRTDTQYF. The CDR3, as DNA: TGTGCCAGCAGCGTAAAGGGGATCGGGACCCGCACAGATACGCAGTATTTT.

V is TRBV4-1 and J is TRBJ1-1; 8 positions agree with TRBD1. Germline CDR1 MGHRA, CDR2 YSYEKL. The CDR3 is made up of 16 amino acids. After removal of 1 base from V and 6 bases from J, the junction contained 10 bases not matched to a gene. CDR3 nucleotide sequence: TGCGCCAGCAGCCAAGCAACACAGGGGGGTTTTTCTGAAGCTTTCTTT. It encodes CASSQATQGGFSEAFF.

V usage is TRBV30 and J usage is TRBJ2-2, with D possibly matching TRBD2 (6 bases). The CDR3 totals 14 residues. Per germline, CDR1 GTSNPN and CDR2 SVGIG (reference sequence). For the CDR3, the DNA is TGTGTCTCTCCGGGGGAGGTGAACACCGGGGAGCTGTTTTTT. Translating it yields CVSPGEVNTGELFF.

The V and J genes are TRBV5-3 and TRBJ1-4; 8 bases line up with TRBD1. TRBV5-3 is reported as an ORF; its role is uncertain. Trimming at V came to 8 bases and at J to 11 bases, leaving 11 bases not matched to a gene. The CDR3 is made up of 13 amino acids. The CDR3 DNA is TGTGCCAGCAGCCCGGGGACAGGCCGTAAACTGTTTTTT. This gives the protein CASSPGTGRKLFF.

The V and J genes are TRBV11-3 and TRBJ2-6, with TRBD2 as a possible D gene (6 bases). The V gene lost 2 bases and the J gene lost 0 bases, with 11 bases spanning the gap. The CDR3 extends over 17 amino acids. Germline V gives CDR1 SGHNT, CDR2 YENEEA. The CDR3 sequence is CASSLNWDFSGANVLTF. CDR3 coding DNA: TGTGCCAGCAGCTTAAATTGGGACTTCTCTGGGGCCAACGTCCTGACTTTC.

The chain has TRBV4-2 and TRBJ1-2; tentatively, D is TRBD1 (5 bases). CDR3 length: 13 amino acids. Germline assignment: CDR1 LGHNA and CDR2 YNFKEQ. The V end was cut by 5 bases, the J end by 4 bases, with 11 bases between. The CDR3 nucleotides read TGTGCCAGCAGCTTTTGGGACGGCTATGGCTACACCTTC. Protein sequence: CASSFWDGYGYTF.

The V gene is TRBV7-2, the J gene TRBJ2-7, with 11 bases lining up with TRBD1. Germline V lookup: CDR1 SGHTA, CDR2 FQGNSA. The CDR3 consists of 16 residues. Trimming cost V 5 bases and J 3 bases; bases outside gene matches: 9. CDR3 sequence: CASSPLGTGGLYEQYF. In DNA, the CDR3 is TGTGCCAGCAGCCCACTCGGGACAGGGGGGCTCTACGAGCAGTACTTC.

This clone was seen a few times. This rearrangement joins TRBV28 to TRBJ2-7; D ambiguous. The CDR3 covers 12 residues. Germline V lookup: CDR1 MDHEN, CDR2 SYDVKM. The V end was cut by 5 bases, the J end by 0 bases, with 5 bases between. The CDR3 region is CASSDISYEQYF. The CDR3 nucleotides are TGTGCCAGCAGTGACATCTCCTACGAGCAGTACTTC.

The chain couples TRBV18 to TRBJ1-1; D is uncertain. From germline, CDR1 is KGHSH and CDR2 LQKENI. V gave up 5 bases and J gave up 5 bases, with 9 bases separating them. This CDR3 region has 12 residues. Here the CDR3 DNA reads TGTGCCAGCTCATCTTCGGGGACTGAAGCTTTCTTT. It yields the protein CASSSSGTEAFF.

The chain recombines TRBV6-1 with TRBJ2-5; D gene ambiguous. There are 11 residues in the CDR3. Germline V gene sequence: CDR1 MNHNS, CDR2 SASEGT. Trimming removed 5 bases at V and 5 bases at J, with 6 bases between. This chain's CDR3 is CASSREETQYF. CDR3 nucleotides: TGTGCCAGCAGTCGTGAGGAGACCCAGTACTTC.

This clone is labeled large (0.1 to 1%). V is TRBV5-4 and J is TRBJ2-3, with D possibly being TRBD1 (6 bases). This CDR3 region has 13 residues. Looked up from germline, CDR1 is SGHNT and CDR2 is YYREEE (reference sequence). This CDR3 reads CAYRAHITDTQYF. CDR3 nucleotides: TGTGCTTACAGGGCTCACATCACAGATACGCAGTATTTT.

The CDR3 bases are TGCGCCAGCAGCCTTCGGCCGACCTCGTCCGGGACGGTATTTTCCCTCCACTTT. Its protein product is CASSLRPTSSGTVFSLHF. The rearrangement uses TRBV5-1 and TRBJ1-6; perhaps TRBD1 as D (5 bases). CDR3 length: 18 amino acids. Trimming stripped 4 bases from V and 14 bases from J, with 31 bases between. The V gene's germline CDR1 is SGHRS and CDR2 YFSETQ. Combining the CDR3 with reference TRBV5-1 and TRBJ1-6 gives the whole variable domain KAGVTQTPRYLIKTRGQQVTLSCSPISGHRSVSWYQQTPGQGLQFLFEYFSETQRNKGNFPGRFSGRQFSNSRSEMNVSTLELGDSALYLCASSLRPTSSGTVFSLHFGNGTRLTVT.